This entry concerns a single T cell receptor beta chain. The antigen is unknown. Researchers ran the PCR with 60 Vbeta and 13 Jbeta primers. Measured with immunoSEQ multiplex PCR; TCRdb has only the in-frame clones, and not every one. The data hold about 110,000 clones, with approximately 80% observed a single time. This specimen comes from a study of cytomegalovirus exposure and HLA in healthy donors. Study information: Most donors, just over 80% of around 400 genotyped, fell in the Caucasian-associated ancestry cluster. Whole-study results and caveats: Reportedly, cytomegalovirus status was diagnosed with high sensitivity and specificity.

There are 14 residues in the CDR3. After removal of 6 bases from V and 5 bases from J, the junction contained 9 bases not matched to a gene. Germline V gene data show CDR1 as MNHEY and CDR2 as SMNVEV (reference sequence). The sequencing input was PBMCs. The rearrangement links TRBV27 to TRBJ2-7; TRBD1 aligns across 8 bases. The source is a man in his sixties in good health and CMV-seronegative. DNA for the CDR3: TGTGCCAGCAGCAGTACGACAGGGGTCCACGAGCAGTACGTC. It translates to CASSSTTGVHEQYV.